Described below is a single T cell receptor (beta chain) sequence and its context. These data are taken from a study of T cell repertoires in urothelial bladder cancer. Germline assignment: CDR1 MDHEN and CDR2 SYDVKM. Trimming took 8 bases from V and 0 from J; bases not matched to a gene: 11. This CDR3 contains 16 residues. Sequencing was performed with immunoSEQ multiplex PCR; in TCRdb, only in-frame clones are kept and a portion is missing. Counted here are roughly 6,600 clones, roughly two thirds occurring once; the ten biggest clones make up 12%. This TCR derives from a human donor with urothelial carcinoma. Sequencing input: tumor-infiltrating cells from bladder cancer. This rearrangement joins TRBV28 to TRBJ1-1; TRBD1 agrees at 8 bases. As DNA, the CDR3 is TGTGCCAGCCGATTCGCCGGACAGGGAATGAACACTGAAGCTTTCTTT. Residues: CASRFAGQGMNTEAFF.